One sample yielded the 27 T cell receptor beta chains listed below, sequenced in a study of shared clonotypes between healthy human individuals (dated by TCRdb to between 2020 and 2021). Libraries were built with the immunoSEQ multiplex PCR assay. TCRdb mirrors the immuneACCESS table, restricted to in-frame sequences. Some clones are absent from its copies; in checked studies, under half trace to an unresolved V gene, and the reason for the others is unknown. The sample profile shows around 2,100,000 clones; about 95% of them were found once. The ten largest clones add up to 1% to 1.5% of the sample. CD8 naive samples were CD45RO-negative cells positively selected for CCR7, giving a CD45RA+CCR7+ population that excluded TemRA cells. The sample was naive CD8+ T cells sorted from blood. Reading the label with the study, this specimen's cell subset or site is: CD45RA+CCR7+. The receptor source for this set is a man younger than 35 in good health.

This chain joins TRBV13 and TRBJ2-1; TRBD1 matches 8 bases. This CDR3 comprises 16 residues. With V trimmed by 5 bases and J by 8 bases, 14 bases remained unmatched. Germline V gene lookup returns CDR1 PRHDT and CDR2 FYEKMQ (reference sequence). CDR3 region: CASSPGRGQGIDEQFF. CDR3 DNA: TGTGCCAGCAGCCCGGGGCGTGGACAGGGTATCGATGAGCAGTTCTTC.

This clone appeared a single time. The CDR3 bases are TGTGCCAGCAGCTTAGCAATAGCGGGAGGGCCCAGTGAGCAGTTCTTC. This translates into CASSLAIAGGPSEQFF. The V call is TRBV7-9, the J call TRBJ2-1; 11 nucleotides line up with TRBD2. V lost 0 bases, J lost 9 bases, and 7 bases stayed unmatched. CDR1 SEHNR and CDR2 FQNEAQ come from the germline V gene (reference sequence). This CDR3 has 16 amino acids.

The chain carries TRBV25-1 and TRBJ1-2; 9 positions match TRBD1. The CDR3 is made up of 15 amino acids. Trimming cost V 3 bases and J 4 bases; bases outside gene matches: 6. The V gene's germline CDR1 is MGHDK and CDR2 SYGVNS. CDR3 sequence (DNA): TGTGCCAGCAGTGAGGCACAGGGGGCTGGCTATGGCTACACCTTC. This sequence encodes CASSEAQGAGYGYTF.

The chain recombines TRBV2 with TRBJ2-2; a weak D match, TRBD2 (6 bases). V lost 3 bases to trimming and J lost 16 bases, with 15 bases between them. The CDR3 is made up of 12 amino acids. The germline V gene has CDR1 SNHLY and CDR2 FYNNEI. The DNA for the CDR3 is TGTGCCAGCAGTGAGGGGGGACGTTCAGGGTTTTTT. Protein: CASSEGGRSGFF.

The chain joins TRBV19 to TRBJ1-6; 9 bases agree with TRBD1. Trimming took 5 bases from V and 5 from J; bases not matched to a gene: 4. Germline CDR1 LNHDA, CDR2 SQIVND (reference sequence). The CDR3 is 15 amino acids. This CDR3 reads CASSAGTGNNSPLHF. The CDR3, as DNA: TGTGCCAGTAGTGCCGGGACAGGGAATAATTCACCCCTCCACTTT. The whole variable domain, filled in from reference TRBV19 and TRBJ1-6, reads DGGITQSPKYLFRKEGQNVTLSCEQNLNHDAMYWYRQDPGQGLRLIYYSQIVNDFQKGDIAEGYSVSREKKESFPLTVTSAQKNPTAFYLCASSAGTGNNSPLHFGNGTRLTVT.

The gene calls are TRBV19 and TRBJ2-7; 8 nucleotides line up with TRBD1. Germline assignment: CDR1 LNHDA and CDR2 SQIVND (reference sequence). V gave up 5 bases and J gave up 0 bases; unmatched junction bases: 6. This CDR3 region has 15 residues. The CDR3 coding sequence is TGTGCCAGTAGTCAGTACCAGGGGGCCTCCTACGAGCAGTACTTC. This translates into CASSQYQGASYEQYF.

The V gene is TRBV19, the J gene TRBJ1-1, with D tentatively TRBD1 (6 bases). This CDR3 has 15 residues. V was pared by 6 bases and J by 2 bases, with 16 bases between. Germline V lookup: CDR1 LNHDA, CDR2 SQIVND (reference sequence). CDR3 protein: CASRVGGARNTEAFF. The CDR3 DNA sequence: TGTGCCAGTAGAGTGGGGGGGGCGCGAAACACTGAAGCTTTCTTT.

The chain employs TRBV5-1 and TRBJ2-2; D might be TRBD1 (6 bases). The ends were cut back, 4 bases at V and 6 bases at J, with 10 bases in the middle. Germline CDR1 SGHRS, CDR2 YFSETQ. This CDR3 region has 13 residues. CDR3 DNA: TGCGCCAGCAGCACCGGACAGCCCGGGGAGCTGTTTTTT. Translation: CASSTGQPGELFF. Supplemented by reference TRBV5-1 and TRBJ2-2, the full variable domain reads KAGVTQTPRYLIKTRGQQVTLSCSPISGHRSVSWYQQTPGQGLQFLFEYFSETQRNKGNFPGRFSGRQFSNSRSEMNVSTLELGDSALYLCASSTGQPGELFFGEGSRLTVL.

This chain connects TRBV27 to TRBJ2-4, with no clear D. V lost 6 bases and J lost 7, with 13 bases in between. Germline V gene sequence: CDR1 MNHEY, CDR2 SMNVEV (reference sequence). This CDR3 has 13 amino acids. Written as DNA, the CDR3 is TGTGCCAGCAGCCCGGGTGGCAGGAACATTCAGTACTTC. This sequence encodes CASSPGGRNIQYF.

The table lists this clone with a count of one. This chain links TRBV30 with TRBJ2-7; possibly TRBD2 for D (6 bases). The CDR3 consists of 12 residues. V lost 4 bases and J lost 1, with 8 bases in between. CDR1 and CDR2 (germline): GTSNPN, SVGIG (reference sequence). CDR3: CAWTSESYEQYF. Here the CDR3 DNA reads TGTGCCTGGACTAGCGAATCCTACGAGCAGTACTTC.

The V gene is TRBV28, the J gene TRBJ2-1; tentative D call: TRBD2 (7 bases). The ends were cut back, 1 base at V and 8 bases at J, with 12 bases in the middle. Germline lookup yields CDR1 MDHEN and CDR2 SYDVKM. The CDR3 consists of 14 residues. This CDR3 reads CASSLSGGGYEQFF. CDR3 bases: TGTGCCAGCAGTTTATCAGGCGGGGGCTATGAGCAGTTCTTC.

This chain uses TRBV9 with TRBJ2-3; TRBD1 matches at 7 bases. Germline loops: CDR1 SGDLS, CDR2 YYNGEE. The CDR3 consists of 14 residues. Trimming at V came to 0 bases and at J to 4 bases, leaving 2 bases not matched to a gene. CDR3 bases: TGTGCCAGCAGCGTAGGACAGGGAGCAGATACGCAGTATTTT. This encodes CASSVGQGADTQYF.

This sequence joins TRBV7-6 and TRBJ1-1; 11 positions agree with TRBD1. After removal of 2 bases from V and 3 bases from J, the junction contained 11 bases not matched to a gene. This CDR3 comprises 18 residues. Looked up from germline, CDR1 is SGHVS and CDR2 is FNYEAQ. CDR3 DNA: TGTGCCAGCAGCTTAAAGGCGGGACAGGGGGTGCCGGACACTGAAGCTTTCTTT. This encodes CASSLKAGQGVPDTEAFF.

The table lists this clone with a few counts. This specimen includes other DNA sequences encoding the same CDR3. The chain carries TRBV7-9 and TRBJ2-7, with no clear D. The CDR3 totals 12 residues. Per the germline V gene, CDR1 is SEHNR and CDR2 is FQNEAQ (reference sequence). Trimming stripped 5 bases from V and 0 bases from J, with 5 bases between. In DNA, the CDR3 is TGTGCCAGCAGCCACGGCTCCTACGAGCAGTACTTC. It translates to CASSHGSYEQYF.

The rearrangement uses TRBV5-5 and TRBJ1-2; no definite D call. Per germline, CDR1 SGHKS and CDR2 YYEKEE (reference sequence). V was shortened by 4 bases and J by 0 bases, with 13 bases between the two germline ends. The CDR3 is made up of 15 amino acids. The CDR3, as DNA: TGTGCCAGCAGCCCTGCCGGCAATGCTAACTATGGCTACACCTTC. It encodes CASSPAGNANYGYTF.

This clone was observed a few times. The chain uses TRBV7-2 and TRBJ1-2; D gene uncertain. This CDR3 is built from 12 residues. Germline-derived CDR1 and CDR2 are SGHTA and FQGNSA. V was pared by 6 bases and J by 8 bases, with 13 bases between. The CDR3 loop reads CASSPDGEGYTF. The CDR3 DNA follows: TGTGCCAGCAGTCCGGACGGGGAAGGCTACACCTTC.

This clone was observed a few times. The chain joins TRBV19 to TRBJ2-3, with TRBD2 matching over 12 bases. The trim removed 6 bases at V and 3 bases at J, leaving 4 bases unmatched. The length of the CDR3 is 15 residues. Germline V gene data show CDR1 as LNHDA and CDR2 as SQIVND (reference sequence). CDR3 protein: CASSPGLAGTDTQYF. CDR3 coding DNA: TGTGCCAGTAGCCCTGGACTAGCGGGAACAGATACGCAGTATTTT.

This chain links TRBV7-9 with TRBJ2-5; 10 positions agree with TRBD1. From germline, CDR1 is SEHNR and CDR2 FQNEAQ (reference sequence). The CDR3 consists of 15 residues. V shed 4 bases and J 2 bases; nucleotides not matched to a gene: 4. The CDR3 DNA reads TGTGCCAGCAGCTATGGACAGGGGGGACAAGAGACCCAGTACTTC. Translating gives CASSYGQGGQETQYF.

The rearrangement links TRBV5-4 to TRBJ1-1, with 9 nucleotides matching TRBD1. The germline V gene has CDR1 SGHNT and CDR2 YYREEE (reference sequence). The V and J ends lost 4 bases and 4 bases, in that order; junction bases with no gene match: 8. The CDR3 covers 15 residues. CDR3 sequence: CASSPLQGAGTEAFF. The DNA for the CDR3 is TGTGCCAGCAGCCCCCTACAGGGGGCAGGCACTGAAGCTTTCTTT.

The V gene is TRBV2, the J gene TRBJ2-7; 8 bases line up with TRBD1. The junction had 6 bases not matched to a gene; V was cut back by 3 bases and J by 5 bases. Germline values: CDR1 SNHLY, CDR2 FYNNEI. CDR3 size: 14 residues. For the CDR3, the DNA is TGTGCCAGCAGTGAGACGGACAGGGCCCACGAGCAGTACTTC. This sequence encodes CASSETDRAHEQYF.

The chain recombines TRBV5-1 with TRBJ2-7, with 9 bases that match TRBD1. Germline CDR1 and CDR2: SGHRS and YFSETQ. The V and J ends lost 0 bases and 6 bases, in that order; junction bases with no gene match: 13. The CDR3 is 17 amino acids. CDR3 nucleotides: TGCGCCAGCAGCTTGGCCGGGACAGGGACCTTGGGAGGCGAGCAGTACTTC. Protein sequence: CASSLAGTGTLGGEQYF.

This sequence joins TRBV4-2 and TRBJ1-2; weak D call: TRBD1 (5 bases). Germline-derived CDR1 and CDR2 are LGHNA and YNFKEQ. This CDR3 region has 18 residues. V was shortened by 0 bases and J by 3 bases, with 20 bases between the two germline ends. As DNA, the CDR3 is TGTGCCAGCAGCCAAGATAGTTTTGAGAGGGGCTGGGACTATGGCTACACCTTC. The encoded protein is CASSQDSFERGWDYGYTF.

J is TRBJ2-1 and V is TRBV10-3, with a tentative D call TRBD1 (5 bases). The CDR3 length is 13 residues. V was clipped by 3 bases and J by 7 bases, with 10 bases between them. Germline CDR1 ENHRY, CDR2 SYGVKD. CDR3 sequence: CAISDPRENEQFF. The CDR3 DNA reads TGTGCCATCAGTGATCCCAGGGAAAATGAGCAGTTCTTC.

About this clone itself: The same CDR3 is also encoded by other DNA sequences in this sample. The CDR3 spells CASSFGTGYEQYF. The CDR3 DNA is TGTGCCAGCAGCTTCGGGACGGGGTACGAGCAGTACTTC. The V gene is TRBV11-2, the J gene TRBJ2-7; D tentatively fits TRBD1 or TRBD2 (5 bases each). Germline loops: CDR1 SGHAT, CDR2 FQNNGV. The CDR3 length is 13 residues. The germline V and J ends were trimmed by 3 bases and 4 bases, with 10 bases remaining between them.

This chain joins TRBV10-1 and TRBJ2-1, with 9 positions matching TRBD2. The CDR3 extends over 14 amino acids. V shed 4 bases and J 8 bases; nucleotides not matched to a gene: 6. Germline CDR1 WNHNN, CDR2 SYGVQD (reference sequence). The CDR3 loop reads CASSGRLAEDEQFF. DNA of the CDR3: TGCGCCAGCAGTGGGAGACTAGCGGAGGATGAGCAGTTCTTC.

The chain joins TRBV10-3 to TRBJ1-4; unclear D gene. Trimming stripped 1 base from V and 0 bases from J, with 15 bases between. Looked up from germline, CDR1 is ENHRY and CDR2 is SYGVKD. The CDR3 is made up of 18 amino acids. CDR3 in amino acids: CAISELKETAATNEKLFF. DNA for the CDR3: TGTGCCATCAGTGAGTTAAAAGAAACGGCTGCAACTAATGAAAAACTGTTTTTT.

V and J are TRBV4-3 and TRBJ2-7; 9 nucleotides agree with TRBD2. J lost 6 bases, V lost 0 bases, and 9 bases had no gene match. Germline V lookup: CDR1 LGHNA, CDR2 YSLEER. The CDR3 is 16 residues long. CDR3 sequence (DNA): TGCGCCAGCAGCCAAGAGGCGGGAGGGCTCTTATCCGAGCAGTACTTC. It translates to CASSQEAGGLLSEQYF.